This T cell receptor (beta chain) was sequenced in a study of blood T cell repertoires in COVID-19 (dated by TCRdb to the early 2020s). Notes on the research overall: Samples from collaborators originated in the United States, Italy and Spain and spanned both the acute and convalescent phases of COVID-19. The dataset comprised deeply sampled blood TCRbeta repertoires from subjects exposed to, actively infected with, or recovered from COVID-19. The sample metadata nearly always contained a de-identified subject ID, COVID-19 status, age in years and sex. The repertoires were released in a freely available public database intended as a resource for research on the immune response to SARS-CoV-2. The material from the prospective study consisted of cDNA or gDNA derived from T cells, B-cell-depleted T cells, or PBMCs. Samples came from the ongoing ImmuneRACE study (first 160 participants) plus 1,254 subjects from 6 global collaborators. HLA class I and class II types, where available, came from metadata supplied by the sample provider rather than from assay-based typing.

Looking up the germline V gene yields CDR1 SGHRS and CDR2 YFSETQ. Spanning cysteine to phenylalanine, the CDR3 consists of 17 amino acids. Of all the DNA, just the CDR3 is kept, 51 bases in frame from base 1. The V and J ends are trimmed by 4 bases and 0 bases, leaving 19 bases between them. Overall study outcomes, separate from this receptor: How much clinical and demographic metadata was included differed by source and by participant, and the metadata was provided uncurated.

TCRbeta CDR3 regions were amplified from genomic DNA by means of the immunoSEQ Assay, a bias-controlled multiplex PCR. Per the authors' processing: Nucleated cell counts per sample were estimated from amplification of reference gene primers within the assay. To quantify the absolute abundance of each unique TCRbeta CDR3 rearrangement, sequence reads were collapsed and filtered. For each sample, productive Simpson clonality was calculated as the square root of Simpson's diversity index over productive rearrangements. In TCRdb, the immuneACCESS table is reduced to in-frame sequences with V and J assigned. These tables do not hold every clone; where another copy was compared, an unresolved V gene accounts for under half, and the others remain unexplained. V, J and clone size are taken as reported in that table, and D and trimming were inferred from the DNA itself. In this sample the table shows about 34,000 clones, about 80% of which occur a single time. The ten most abundant clones make up approximately 15% of the sample.

Comments on this clone: The clone's antigen remains unknown. No base qualities exist here, and no much larger clone lies one base off it.

Whole blood was collected in K2EDTA tubes by collaborating institutions according to the institutions' own protocols. For TCRbeta analysis, collaborators shipped samples in one of three forms: frozen whole blood, isolated PBMCs, or DNA extracted from either of those sample types. The sample comprised peripheral blood. The V gene is TRBV5-1 and the J gene is TRBJ2-5, with TRBD1 tentatively as D gene (5 bases match). This receptor was identified in a woman between 65 and 79 years old with acute or convalescent COVID-19. The nucleotide sequence reads as follows: TGCGCCAGCAGCAACGGGCTGGGGCGGTCGTACCAAGAGACCCAGTACTTC. Translated, this gives CASSNGLGRSYQETQYF.